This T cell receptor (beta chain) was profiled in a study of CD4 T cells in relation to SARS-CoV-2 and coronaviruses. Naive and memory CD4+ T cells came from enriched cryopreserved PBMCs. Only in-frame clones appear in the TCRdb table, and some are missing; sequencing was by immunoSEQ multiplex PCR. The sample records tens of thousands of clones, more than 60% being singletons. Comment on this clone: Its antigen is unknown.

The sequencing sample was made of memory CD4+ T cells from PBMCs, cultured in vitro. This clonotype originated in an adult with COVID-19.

The CDR3 nucleotides are TGTGCCACCAGTGAGGGACGGATGCAGGTTTTCTTC. It encodes CATSEGRMQVFF. The chain employs TRBV24-1 and TRBJ2-1; D might be TRBD1 or TRBD2, each matching 5 bases. The germline gives CDR1 KGHDR, CDR2 SFDVKD. The CDR3 spans 12 residues. V lost 4 bases, J lost 16 bases, and 16 bases lay in between.